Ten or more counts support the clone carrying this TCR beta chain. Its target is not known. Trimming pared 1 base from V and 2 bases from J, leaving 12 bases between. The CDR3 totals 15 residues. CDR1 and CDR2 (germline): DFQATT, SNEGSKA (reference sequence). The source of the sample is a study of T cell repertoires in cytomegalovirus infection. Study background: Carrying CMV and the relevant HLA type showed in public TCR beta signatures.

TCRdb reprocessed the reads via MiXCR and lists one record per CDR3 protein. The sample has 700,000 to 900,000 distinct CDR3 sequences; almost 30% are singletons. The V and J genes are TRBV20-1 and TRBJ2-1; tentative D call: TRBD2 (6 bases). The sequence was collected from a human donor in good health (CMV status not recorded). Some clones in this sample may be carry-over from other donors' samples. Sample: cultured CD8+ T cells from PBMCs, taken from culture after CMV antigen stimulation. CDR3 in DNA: TGCAGTGCTAGAGTGGAGGGGCGACCCTACAATGAGCAGTTCTTC. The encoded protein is CSARVEGRPYNEQFF.